This paragraph covers one TCR beta chain sequence. These data come from a study of blood T cell repertoires in COVID-19. Turning to the study itself: Specimens from acute and convalescent COVID-19 originated in the United States, Italy and Spain. PBMCs, B-cell-depleted T cells, or T cells were the source of the cDNA or gDNA that made up the material.

The CDR3 consists of 14 residues. Germline V gene data show CDR1 as SGDLS and CDR2 as YYNGEE. The V end lost 3 bases, the J end lost 6 bases, and 16 bases lay between the germline ends. Per the authors' pipeline: Nucleated cell counts were estimated from reference gene primer amplification. TCRdb keeps only in-frame clones here, not all; method: immunoSEQ multiplex PCR. The V and J calls and clone size are taken from that table; D and trimming were inferred from the DNA. Counted here are around 300,000 clones, about nine tenths occurring once; the ten biggest clones make up 0.94%. The source of this sequence is a middle-aged woman who had recovered from COVID-19. V gene TRBV9 combines with J gene TRBJ2-7; a weak D match, TRBD1 (6 bases). Sequences were obtained from peripheral blood. The CDR3 here is CASSGRQGLGEQYF. In DNA, the CDR3 is TGTGCCAGCAGCGGTAGGCAGGGGCTTGGCGAGCAGTACTTC.